This T cell receptor beta chain was captured in a study of vaccination and CD4 T cells after COVID-19. The wider study: From HCoV-229E, HCoV-OC43, HCoV-NL63 and SARS-CoV-2, overlapping spike peptides were used to stimulate the cells.

This clonotype showed up just a few times. No antigen is known for it. V lost 4 bases and J lost 0, with 21 bases in between. Germline assignment: CDR1 LNHDA and CDR2 SQIVND (reference sequence). The CDR3 spans 18 residues. Overall study findings and caveats: Rising from around 20 to 38, the median of SARS-CoV-2-reactive clonotypes did not change significantly.

Treatment meaning: roughly 10-day PBMC culture with coronavirus spike peptide pools or control peptides (ViraFEST assay). Positive PCR dates covered March to December 2020, before US Alpha, Beta and Delta variants. Cultured CD4+ T cell DNA underwent sequencing with the Oncomine TCR Beta short-read assay. From cultured CD4+ T cells, genomic DNA was extracted. MiXCR, run by TCRdb on the PCR reads, gives a single entry per CDR3 protein. The sample lists 12,000 or so distinct CDR3 sequences, roughly 46% seen once, with about 6.8% in the top ten. The source is a human donor who had recovered from COVID-19. Sequencing was performed on CD4+ T cells from blood, cultured in vitro. The chain uses TRBV19 and TRBJ1-2; maybe TRBD1 (5 bases). The CDR3 bases are TGTGCCAGTAGTACAGGGTCTACCGCACAGGCCCCTAACTATGGCTACACCTTC. Protein product: CASSTGSTAQAPNYGYTF. The whole variable domain, remainder taken from reference TRBV19 and TRBJ1-2, is DGGITQSPKYLFRKEGQNVTLSCEQNLNHDAMYWYRQDPGQGLRLIYYSQIVNDFQKGDIAEGYSVSREKKESFPLTVTSAQKNPTAFYLCASSTGSTAQAPNYGYTFGSGTRLTVV.